These 4 T cell receptor beta chains were all obtained from the same sample, sequenced in a study of technical replicates of blood from several donors. Sequencing was performed with immunoSEQ multiplex PCR; in TCRdb, only in-frame clones are kept and a portion is missing. The sample holds around 58,000 clones; around nine tenths are singletons and the top ten take about 5%. The sequenced sample consisted of PBMCs. These receptors were taken from a human donor in good health. Some clones in this sample may be carry-over from other donors' samples.

This sequence joins TRBV7-2 and TRBJ2-1; 7 bases are shared with TRBD2. This CDR3 comprises 14 residues. The germline gives CDR1 SGHTA, CDR2 FQGNSA. V was clipped by 2 bases and J by 4 bases; unmatched bases: 2. This chain's CDR3 is CASSLLAAYNEQFF. The CDR3, as DNA: TGTGCCAGCAGCTTACTAGCGGCTTACAATGAGCAGTTCTTC.

This clone appeared a few times. The chain employs TRBV7-9 and TRBJ1-1, with unresolved D. V was trimmed by 5 bases and J by 0 bases, leaving 7 bases between them. Germline assignment: CDR1 SEHNR and CDR2 FQNEAQ (reference sequence). The CDR3 is 13 residues long. Here the CDR3 DNA reads TGTGCCAGCAGCCCGCCTATGAACACTGAAGCTTTCTTT. As protein: CASSPPMNTEAFF.

This rearrangement joins TRBV27 to TRBJ2-7; 7 bases are a match to TRBD2. This CDR3 has 15 amino acids. In germline, CDR1 is MNHEY, CDR2 SMNVEV (reference sequence). V was clipped by 5 bases and J by 0 bases; unmatched bases: 7. CDR3 DNA: TGTGCCAGCAGTCAGGAATGGGGGGGCTCCTACGAGCAGTACTTC. Translating it yields CASSQEWGGSYEQYF.

The CDR3 is CASSSAAGTQYF. CDR3 in DNA: TGTGCCAGCAGTTCCGCCGCCGGTACGCAGTATTTT. The chain joins TRBV28 to TRBJ2-3; D gene unclear. The V end lost 4 bases, the J end lost 8 bases, and 10 bases lay between the germline ends. The V gene's germline CDR1 is MDHEN and CDR2 SYDVKM. This CDR3 has 12 amino acids.